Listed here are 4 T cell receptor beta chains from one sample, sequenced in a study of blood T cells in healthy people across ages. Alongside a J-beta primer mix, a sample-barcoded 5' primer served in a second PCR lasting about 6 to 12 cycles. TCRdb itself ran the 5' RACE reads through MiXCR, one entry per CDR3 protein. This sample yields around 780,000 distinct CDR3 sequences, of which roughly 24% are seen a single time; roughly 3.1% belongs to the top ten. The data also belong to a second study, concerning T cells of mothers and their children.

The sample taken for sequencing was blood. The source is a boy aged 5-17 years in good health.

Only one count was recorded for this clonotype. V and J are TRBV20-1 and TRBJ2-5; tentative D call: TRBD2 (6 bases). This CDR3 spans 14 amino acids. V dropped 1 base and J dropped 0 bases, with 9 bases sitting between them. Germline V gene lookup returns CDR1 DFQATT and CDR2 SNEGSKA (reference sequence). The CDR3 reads CSARASGYQETQYF. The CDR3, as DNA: TGCAGTGCTAGAGCAAGCGGGTACCAAGAGACCCAGTACTTC.

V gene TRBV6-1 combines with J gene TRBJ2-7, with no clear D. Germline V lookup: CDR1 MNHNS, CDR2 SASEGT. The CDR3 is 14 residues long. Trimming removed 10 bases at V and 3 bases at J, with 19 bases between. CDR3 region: CATHNTITDYEQYF. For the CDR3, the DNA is TGTGCCACGCATAATACGATCACCGACTACGAGCAGTACTTC.

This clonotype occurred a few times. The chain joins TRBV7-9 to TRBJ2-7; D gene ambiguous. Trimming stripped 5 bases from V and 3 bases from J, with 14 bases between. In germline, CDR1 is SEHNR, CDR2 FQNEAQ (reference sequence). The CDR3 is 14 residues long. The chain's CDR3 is CASSALRSFYEQYF. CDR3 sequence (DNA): TGTGCCAGCAGCGCCTTAAGAAGTTTCTACGAGCAGTACTTC.

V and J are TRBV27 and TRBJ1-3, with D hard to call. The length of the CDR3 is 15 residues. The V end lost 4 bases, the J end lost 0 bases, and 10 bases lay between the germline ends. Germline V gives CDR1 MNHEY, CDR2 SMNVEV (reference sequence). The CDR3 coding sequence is TGTGCCAGCAGTTCCGGACCGAACTCTGGAAACACCATATATTTT. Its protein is CASSSGPNSGNTIYF.